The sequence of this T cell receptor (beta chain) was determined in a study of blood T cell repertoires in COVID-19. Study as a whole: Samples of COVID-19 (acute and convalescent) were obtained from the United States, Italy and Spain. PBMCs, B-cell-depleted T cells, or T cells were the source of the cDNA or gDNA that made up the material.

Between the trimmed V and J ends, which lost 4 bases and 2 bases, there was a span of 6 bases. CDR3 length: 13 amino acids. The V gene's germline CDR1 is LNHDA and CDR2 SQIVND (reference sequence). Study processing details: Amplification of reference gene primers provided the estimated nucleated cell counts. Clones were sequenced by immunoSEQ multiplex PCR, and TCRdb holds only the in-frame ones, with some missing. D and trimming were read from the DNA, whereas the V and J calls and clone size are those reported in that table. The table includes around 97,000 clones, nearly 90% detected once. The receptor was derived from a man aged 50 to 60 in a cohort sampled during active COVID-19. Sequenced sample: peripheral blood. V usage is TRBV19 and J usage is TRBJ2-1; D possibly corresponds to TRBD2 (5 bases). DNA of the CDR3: TGTGCCAGTAGTAGAGGGCCCTACAATGAGCAGTTCTTC. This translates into CASSRGPYNEQFF.